Here is one TCR beta chain with its context. This clonotype counts as large (0.1 to 1%) based on its frequency; no count is recorded. Its antigen target is currently unknown. From its cysteine to its phenylalanine, the CDR3 spans 13 amino acids. This entry has no DNA. CDR1 and CDR2, looked up from the germline V gene (reference sequence), are DFQATT and SNEGSKA. The data were obtained in a study of CD8 T cells in cerebrospinal fluid in Alzheimer's disease (dated by TCRdb to about 2020). Regarding the study in general: To assess CSF T cell clonal expansion, the study used two single-cell approaches: plate-based nested PCR sequencing and droplet-based sequencing. This study tested whether clonally expanded T cells could be found in cerebrospinal fluid from healthy elderly individuals and from patients with neurodegenerative disease. The droplet-based CSF analysis comparing patients with controls included about 9 healthy controls (around 11,000 cells) and about 9 patients with MCI or Alzheimer's disease (about 10,000 cells). A total of 25 or so samples were covered by the CSF gene-expression analysis, in which Parkinson's disease patients were included. What the study reported, not specific to this receptor: When data were pooled, 4 of 6 Alzheimer's patients but only 1 of 10 healthy subjects had a highly expanded clone, defined as at least 3% of TCRs. The EBV-specific clones were neither the most highly expanded clones nor enriched among patients. Only samples with detectable clones (11 healthy, 5 MCI, 5 AD, 6 PD) were included in the overall clonality comparison. The authors cautioned that detecting EBV-specific TCRs in CSF does not establish a causal link between EBV and Alzheimer's disease. In patients with MCI or Alzheimer's disease, the biggest CSF clone accounted for a larger percentage of TCRs than in controls.

The method was 10x single-cell sequencing. 10X Genomics single-cell V(D)J and 5' gene-expression libraries were used to profile CSF cells. CSF single-cell TCR libraries were sequenced on an Illumina NextSeq550. The paper's data handling went like this. V(D)J reads were aligned to the vdj-GRCh38 alts ensemble 2.0.0 reference and processed with the Cell Ranger vdj pipeline. Clonotypes were defined as cell barcodes sharing the same set of productive CDR3 nucleotide sequences. To link clonality with transcriptional profiles, clonotype information was incorporated into Seurat v3.0 gene-expression metadata. Any CSF cell with more than 1,800 genes, more than 7,500 UMIs or more than 10% mitochondrial reads was removed. CDR3-beta sequences were compared against VDJdb to identify TCRs with known antigen specificity. Clone sharing was examined by network analysis using the R package qgraph, in which only TCRs with complete alpha and beta chains were included. TCRdb reprocessed the reads; each CDR3 protein sequence makes one entry, and DNA is unavailable. The V and J calls come from TCRdb's annotation, not from the publication. The sample's table lists a count of approximately 1,200 distinct CDR3 sequences. The ten most abundant clones make up around 20% of the sample.

Because antigen-specific T cells had previously been reported in Parkinson's disease blood, the researchers used Parkinson's disease patients as a neurodegenerative disease comparison group. All participants were free of acute infectious disease and in good physical condition. Neurodegeneration in patients was confirmed using biomarkers including neurofilament, amyloid-beta and tau. Live CSF cells for droplet-based sequencing were sorted with a live/dead marker. CSF was obtained by lumbar puncture, and immune cells were pelleted by centrifugation at 300g. Each CSF sample was checked for red blood cells, and any sample showing blood contamination was excluded. CSF cells were cryopreserved in freezing medium, frozen at -80 degrees C overnight, and then transferred to liquid nitrogen for storage. CSF samples were stored for less than six months before analysis.

In this chain, TRBV20-1 is recombined with TRBJ2-6. The source is a human donor with Parkinson's disease. The specimen sequenced was cerebrospinal fluid. The CDR3 is CSGSQAGANVLTF.